The 15 T cell receptor beta chains in this list originate from one sample, sequenced in a study of cytomegalovirus exposure and HLA in healthy donors. PCR employed 60 Vbeta and 13 Jbeta primers. Profiled with immunoSEQ multiplex PCR; TCRdb holds only in-frame clones, not every one. The data contain some 110,000 clones, around 77% of them singletons. Sequences were obtained from PBMCs. These receptor sequences come from a woman between 40 and 55 years old in good health and CMV-seropositive.

V gene TRBV7-9 combines with J gene TRBJ2-4; 9 bases are shared with TRBD1. V shed 3 bases, J shed 4 bases, and the junction held 4 bases outside the gene matches. CDR1 is SEHNR and CDR2 is FQNEAQ in the germline V gene (reference sequence). This CDR3 contains 15 residues. The CDR3 reads CASSFGGQGKNIQYF. CDR3 in DNA: TGTGCCAGCAGCTTCGGGGGACAGGGTAAAAACATTCAGTACTTC.

The gene calls are TRBV7-9 and TRBJ2-6; 7 nucleotides agree with TRBD1. V lost 4 bases and J lost 0; bases outside the gene matches: 9. CDR1 is SEHNR, CDR2 FQNEAQ, per germline (reference sequence). The CDR3 is 18 residues long. The CDR3 reads CASSSRTGVPSGANVLTF. In nucleotides, the CDR3 is TGTGCCAGCAGCTCCCGGACAGGCGTTCCCTCTGGGGCCAACGTCCTGACTTTC. The complete variable domain, with remaining parts taken from reference TRBV7-9 and TRBJ2-6, reads DTGVSQNPRHKITKRGQNVTFRCDPISEHNRLYWYRQTLGQGPEFLTYFQNEAQLEKSRLLSDRFSAERPKGSFSTLEIQRTEQGDSAMYLCASSSRTGVPSGANVLTFGAGSRLTVL.

About this clone: The same CDR3 also results from other DNA sequences found in this sample. The J gene is TRBJ2-7, the V gene TRBV9, with 12 bases that match TRBD1. Germline-derived CDR1 and CDR2 are SGDLS and YYNGEE. The J segment lost 5 bases and the V segment lost 0 bases, leaving 6 bases of the junction unmatched. This CDR3 has 16 amino acids. CDR3 region: CASSVDWDRGRDEQYF. CDR3 nucleotide sequence: TGTGCCAGCAGCGTAGATTGGGACAGGGGGCGCGACGAGCAGTACTTC. The variable domain in full, with the rest retrieved from reference TRBV9 and TRBJ2-7, is DSGVTQTPKHLITATGQRVTLRCSPRSGDLSVYWYQQSLDQGLQFLIQYYNGEERAKGNILERFSAQQFPDLHSELNLSSLELGDSALYFCASSVDWDRGRDEQYFGPGTRLTVT.

This clone has only one observation. The chain couples TRBV28 to TRBJ2-2; 9 bases align to TRBD2. The CDR3 is 16 amino acids. Germline V lookup: CDR1 MDHEN, CDR2 SYDVKM. V lost 7 bases and J lost 1; bases outside the gene matches: 7. The CDR3 coding sequence is TGTGCCAGCATCCCCCTAGCGGGGTTGAACACCGGGGAGCTGTTTTTT. Protein: CASIPLAGLNTGELFF. The full variable domain, in which reference TRBV28 and TRBJ2-2 provide the parts outside the CDR3, is DVKVTQSSRYLVKRTGEKVFLECVQDMDHENMFWYRQDPGLGLRLIYFSYDVKMKEKGDIPEGYSVSREKKERFSLILESASTNQTSMYLCASIPLAGLNTGELFFGEGSRLTVL.

The chain couples TRBV10-1 to TRBJ1-6, with D perhaps matching TRBD1 (5 bases). Germline-derived CDR1 and CDR2 are WNHNN and SYGVQD (reference sequence). This CDR3 comprises 13 residues. V lost 4 bases to trimming and J lost 7 bases, with 8 bases between them. The CDR3 region is CASSGQKNSPLHF. CDR3 nucleotide sequence: TGCGCCAGCAGTGGACAGAAGAATTCACCCCTCCACTTT.

The rearrangement joins TRBV28 to TRBJ2-7; 7 positions agree with TRBD1. This CDR3 comprises 14 residues. Per germline, CDR1 MDHEN and CDR2 SYDVKM. V gave up 4 bases and J gave up 1 base; unmatched junction bases: 4. The CDR3 here is CASSSTGSSYEQYF. CDR3 coding DNA: TGTGCCAGCAGTTCGACAGGGTCTTCCTACGAGCAGTACTTC.

The chain joins TRBV5-1 to TRBJ2-2; 12 bases agree with TRBD2. This CDR3 spans 17 amino acids. Trimming took 4 bases from V and 5 from J; bases not matched to a gene: 9. Germline V CDR1 and CDR2: SGHRS, YFSETQ. The CDR3 loop reads CASSLLTSGSVTGELFF. CDR3 nucleotides: TGCGCCAGCAGCCTCCTGACTAGCGGGAGTGTTACCGGGGAGCTGTTTTTT.

The chain links TRBV7-9 to TRBJ2-7; TRBD1 matches 8 bases. Germline loops: CDR1 SEHNR, CDR2 FQNEAQ (reference sequence). Trimming took 5 bases from V and 1 from J; bases not matched to a gene: 7. This CDR3 has 15 residues. CDR3 sequence reads: CASSPRDRRSYEQYF. CDR3 sequence (DNA): TGTGCCAGCAGCCCCCGGGACAGGAGATCCTACGAGCAGTACTTC.

V usage is TRBV4-2 and J usage is TRBJ2-3, with 12 bases identical to TRBD2. V shed 2 bases and J 4 bases; nucleotides not matched to a gene: 7. CDR3 size: 17 residues. Germline V gene sequence: CDR1 LGHNA, CDR2 YNFKEQ. Written as DNA, the CDR3 is TGTGCCAGCAGCCAACAACCTAGCGGGGGGGACGCAGATACGCAGTATTTT. Translating gives CASSQQPSGGDADTQYF.

This clone was detected only once. This chain joins TRBV28 and TRBJ1-1; 7 nucleotides line up with TRBD1. Trimming cost V 6 bases and J 0 bases; bases outside gene matches: 1. CDR3 length equals 13 residues. The germline V gene has CDR1 MDHEN and CDR2 SYDVKM. CDR3 DNA sequence: TGTGCCAGCAGGGACAGGTTGAACACTGAAGCTTTCTTT. Translated: CASRDRLNTEAFF.

The rearrangement joins TRBV19 to TRBJ2-2, with D perhaps TRBD2 (7 bases). V was clipped by 0 bases and J by 14 bases, with 13 bases between them. The CDR3 spans 13 residues. In germline, CDR1 is LNHDA, CDR2 SQIVND (reference sequence). CDR3 in amino acids: CASSIDRRGTLFF. In DNA, the CDR3 is TGTGCCAGTAGTATAGATCGGCGGGGGACACTGTTTTTT. Filled out from reference TRBV19 and TRBJ2-2, the complete variable domain reads DGGITQSPKYLFRKEGQNVTLSCEQNLNHDAMYWYRQDPGQGLRLIYYSQIVNDFQKGDIAEGYSVSREKKESFPLTVTSAQKNPTAFYLCASSIDRRGTLFFGEGSRLTVL.

This clone was seen only a few times. The rearrangement links TRBV7-3 to TRBJ2-3; 14 bases line up with TRBD2. CDR3 length: 18 amino acids. V was pared by 5 bases and J by 5 bases, with 12 bases of the junction left unmatched. CDR1 is SGHTA, CDR2 FQGTGA, per germline. The CDR3 DNA reads TGTGCCAGCAGCAGCAGACTAGCGGGGGGGCCCTCTCGAGATACGCAGTATTTT. As protein: CASSSRLAGGPSRDTQYF.

V is TRBV7-8 and J is TRBJ2-1; D might be TRBD1 (6 bases). Germline CDR1 reads SGHVS; CDR2 reads FQNEAQ. CDR3 length: 16 residues. Trimming stripped 3 bases from V and 3 bases from J, with 15 bases between. CDR3 bases: TGTGCCAGCAGCTTTAGATTGAGGGGACACTACAATGAGCAGTTCTTC. It translates to CASSFRLRGHYNEQFF. The full variable domain, in which reference TRBV7-8 and TRBJ2-1 provide the parts outside the CDR3, is GAGVSQSPRYKVAKRGQDVALRCDPISGHVSLFWYQQALGQGPEFLTYFQNEAQLDKSGLPSDRFFAERPEGSVSTLKIQRTQQEDSAVYLCASSFRLRGHYNEQFFGPGTRLTVL.

This clone was counted a few times. This sequence joins TRBV6-5 and TRBJ1-5, with 7 bases aligning to TRBD1. The CDR3 spans 15 residues. Germline V gives CDR1 MNHEY, CDR2 SVGAGI. Trimming took 2 bases from V and 3 from J; bases not matched to a gene: 4. CDR3 sequence reads: CASSYAGQHNQPQHF. CDR3 DNA sequence: TGTGCCAGCAGTTACGCGGGACAGCACAATCAGCCCCAGCATTTT.

The V and J genes are TRBV28 and TRBJ1-6; 9 bases align to TRBD1. The CDR3 length is 12 residues. V gave up 8 bases and J gave up 8 bases; unmatched junction bases: 1. The germline V gene has CDR1 MDHEN and CDR2 SYDVKM. The DNA of the CDR3 is TGTGCCAGCGGGACAGGGCATTCACCCCTCCACTTT. Its protein is CASGTGHSPLHF.